This T cell receptor beta chain was sequenced in a study of cytomegalovirus exposure and HLA in healthy donors (TCRdb year 2017). Regarding the complete study: In an earlier analysis of 550 to 750 of the donors, 250 to 350 Gb of sequence data and 117 million unique TCR beta sequences from about 179 million T cells were reported. Roughly 320 gigabases of sequencing data and approximately 91 million unique TCR sequences made up an early release that covered several hundred HLA-typed donors. Of the approximately 370 genotyped donors, approximately 81% were placed in the genetic ancestry cluster associated with self-reported Caucasian donors. The study aimed to test whether signatures of past pathogen exposure could be identified by cataloging public T cell receptors. The study used immunosequencing to profile the T cell repertoires of several hundred subjects and linked those repertoires to cytomegalovirus serostatus. In addition to the first cohort of 666 subjects, a separate validation cohort of about 120 different subjects was used. The study combined high-throughput TCR immunosequencing, statistical association of individual TCRs with disease status, and machine learning to predict cytomegalovirus infection status. In a later analysis, previously published TCR beta repertoires from more than 500 donors were re-analyzed and high-resolution HLA genotyping was added so that TCR occurrence patterns could be studied. In the later analysis, no new phenotypic data were used to find candidate immune exposures; instead, reliance was placed on TCR beta sequences and their occurrence across donors. An earlier analysis of about 600 of the donors used high-throughput TCR beta sequencing to judge whether each TCR beta V gene segment behaved as functional or pseudogenic. Donor age, sex, ethnicity and CMV serostatus were compiled alongside the repertoire data. A later genetic analysis used genome-wide SNP genotypes for 398 of the 666 donors, treating that subset as a discovery cohort. All discovery cohort repertoires had been generated on a single sequencing platform. Both class I and class II loci were covered by HLA typing, at four-digit resolution. The number of typed donors differed by locus: about 620-630 for A, B, C, DRB1 and DQB1; about 520 for DQA1; some 590 for DPA1; and around 450 for DPB1. Because of strong linkage in the cohort, roughly five DR-DQ haplotypes were treated as single units for association and clustering. Across 398 genotyped donors of the cohort, an average of about 200,000 unique TCR beta nucleotide sequences per donor were sequenced, and 15% to 20% of those sequences were non-productive. Beyond this particular receptor, the publication reports: According to a later analysis, parvovirus B19, influenza, CMV and Epstein-Barr virus appeared linked to several top co-occurrence clusters. Assigning TCR associations to individual alleles was difficult when HLA alleles, especially DR and DQ, strongly co-occurred. Because HLA typing was missing for some donors at each locus, association tests included only the typed subset. Compared with equally common non-associated chains, HLA-associated TCR beta chains in a later analysis were more clonally expanded and had lower generation probabilities. In a later analysis, the rate of TCR association differed among HLA loci, with DRB1 alleles having the most associated TCRs and HLA-C alleles having the fewest. Specific HLA alleles were associated with some 15,000 TCR beta sequences at a false discovery rate of 0.05 in a later analysis. Only TCR beta chains were sequenced in this cohort, and the absence of alpha or paired-chain data limited detectable features. An earlier analysis of approximately 570 of the donors showed that most TCR beta V segments appeared in productive rearrangements either about 87% or about 30% of the time, which broadly matched IMGT annotations. A later genetic analysis associated a missense DCLRE1C variant with V-gene and J-gene trimming of TCR beta chains, and an independent cohort replicated the association. Correlated functional status among segregating V segments might reflect linkage disequilibrium, but an unknown experimental factor could not be ruled out. Cytomegalovirus status was reported to be diagnosed by the classifier with high specificity and sensitivity in both the original and validation cohorts. Approximately 16 rarely observed V segments, including chromosome 9 orphons, were excluded from the earlier analysis of almost 600 of the donors because counts were too low. For the cohort, immune exposure information was limited to CMV serostatus. While some public TCRs were present in many individuals, most TCR sequences turned up only very rarely across donors. According to a later genetic analysis, donors in an Asian-associated ancestry cluster had fewer N-insertions in productive TCRs than the approximately 630-donor mean. It was suggested by the authors that the approach could potentially be generalized to other disease states and immunological phenotypes. Sequencing depth was assumed to be roughly uniform across donors in the presence/absence analyses, though that assumption may not hold. The sequencing pipeline was judged likely to have produced a cluster of highly shared sequence variants as a technical artifact. Because the 87-base-pair reads could not distinguish some IMGT-functional V segments, including TRBV6-2 and TRBV6-3, those segments were excluded. In vitro tests confirmed that three of the cytomegalovirus-associated TCR beta chains recognize cytomegalovirus antigens. A further reported finding was that TCR beta sequences accurately predicted the HLA-A and HLA-B alleles for most subjects in the first cohort. In the study, around 150 TCR beta chains were listed as associated with cytomegalovirus. A later analysis found that most CMV-associated TCR beta chains appeared HLA-restricted, with HLA associations seemingly driven largely by CMV exposure.

Via the germline V gene, CDR1 is SGDLS and CDR2 YYNGEE. The CDR3 starts with the cysteine, ends with the phenylalanine, and has 14 residues. Only CDR3 DNA is held: 42 bases, read in frame from base 1. V is pared back by 4 bases and J by 4 bases, with 12 bases lying between the germline termini. The cohort consisted of 650 to 700 healthy bone marrow donors. At the time of sampling, all cohort members were nominally healthy, though unrecorded immune exposures were likely present. The donor tested CMV seronegative and was one of the 352 seronegative cohort members. Every donor gave a peripheral blood sample, and the peripheral blood mononuclear cells from that sample were used for TCR beta sequencing. Genomic DNA was extracted from the blood cell samples with the Qiagen DNeasy Blood Extraction Kit. Library generation was performed with the immunoSEQ multiplex PCR assay. A mixture of 60 forward primers for TCR Vbeta segments and 13 reverse primers for TCR Jbeta segments was used in the multiplex PCR. The CDR3 region of rearranged TCR beta genes was amplified from genomic DNA with a multiplex PCR assay. On the Illumina HiSeq System, the amplified TCR beta libraries were sequenced as 87-base-pair reads. Per the original workflow: A later analysis tallied around 82 million unique TCR beta chains across the 700 or so repertoires, and roughly 11 million of those chains were shared by two or more donors. Raw reads were error-corrected and collapsed into unique sequences by a nearest-neighbor algorithm in which closely related sequences were merged to remove PCR and sequencing errors. To assign V, D and J gene segments, CDR3 sequences were aligned to IMGT reference sequences. For a sequence to be retained, a match of at least six nucleotides was required to both a V gene segment and a J gene segment. Rearrangements were called productive when the CDR3 lacked stop codons and stayed in frame with V and J; all others were non-productive. Following IMGT convention, CDR3 was defined as the stretch from the second conserved V-encoded cysteine up to the conserved J-encoded phenylalanine. In an earlier analysis of roughly 610 of the donors, sequences lacking an unambiguous match to a single V gene segment were excluded. An earlier analysis of under 750 of the donors called V segments functional above 56.7% productive rearrangements and segregating when the between-donor standard deviation exceeded 5%. A statistical classification framework was developed to diagnose cytomegalovirus status using the catalog of TCR beta chain sequences. A later analysis assigned V and J genes by comparing TCR nucleotide sequences with IMGT/GENE-DB human TR gene sequences. In a later analysis, CDR3 sequences and most-parsimonious VDJ recombination scenarios were assigned using the TCRdist pipeline. In a later analysis, every TCR beta chain was defined by the combination of its CDR3 amino acid sequence and its V-gene family, and reads without a unique V-gene family were dropped. A later analysis removed 592 highly shared, low-generation-probability nucleotide sequences to deal with suspected cross-contamination and a sequencing artifact. In a later analysis, a clonal expansion index for each public chain was calculated from normalized within-repertoire ranks of inferred template counts. Generation probabilities in a later analysis came from a VDJ recombination model fitted to out-of-frame rearrangements, and those results were checked against IGoR. A later analysis scored TCR-TCR, TCR-HLA and TCR-CMV co-occurrence with hypergeometric tests, applying a repertoire-size bias correction to TCR pairs. False discovery rates were estimated in a later analysis by permuting HLA or CMV assignments 20 times. A later analysis grouped co-occurring TCRs with DBSCAN, adding TCRdist sequence similarity when clustering within HLA-allele-positive subsets. For co-occurrence clustering, repertoires with fewer than 30,000 or more than 120,000 public chains were excluded, along with roughly 5 repertoires with anomalous nucleotide sharing. TCRdb mirrors the immuneACCESS table, restricted to in-frame sequences. Some clones are absent from its copies; in checked studies, under half trace to an unresolved V gene, and the reason for the others is unknown. D and trimming were read from the DNA, whereas the V and J calls and clone size are those reported in that table. The sample's clone listing holds about 90,000 clones. Together, the top ten hold 3% to 4% of the sample.

Details on this clone: Its antigen is currently not known.

The sequence joins TRBV9 to TRBJ1-5; the D gene is perhaps TRBD1, on 5 matching bases. Input material: PBMCs. The TCR was taken from a woman in her thirties in good health and CMV-seronegative. For the CDR3, the sequence is CASSPSGENQPQHF. The nucleotide sequence reads as follows: TGTGCCAGCAGCCCCTCGGGGGAGAATCAGCCCCAGCATTTT.